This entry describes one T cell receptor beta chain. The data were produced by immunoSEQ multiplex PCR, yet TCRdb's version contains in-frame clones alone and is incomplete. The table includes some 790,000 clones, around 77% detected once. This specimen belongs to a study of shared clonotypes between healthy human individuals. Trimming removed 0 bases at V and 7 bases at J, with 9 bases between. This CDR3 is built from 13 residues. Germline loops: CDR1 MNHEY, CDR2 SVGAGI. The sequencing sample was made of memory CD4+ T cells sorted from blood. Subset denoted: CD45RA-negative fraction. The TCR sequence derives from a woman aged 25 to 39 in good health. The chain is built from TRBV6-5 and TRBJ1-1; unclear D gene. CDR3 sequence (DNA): TGTGCCAGCAGTTACTCCGCGCGGTTTGAAGCTTTCTTT. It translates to CASSYSARFEAFF.